The 23 T cell receptor beta chains listed next were all sequenced from one sample in a study of cytomegalovirus exposure and HLA in healthy donors. PCR was performed using 60 Vbeta and 13 Jbeta primers. Using immunoSEQ multiplex PCR, the repertoire was profiled, and TCRdb retains in-frame clones only, with some absent. Here the sample spans approximately 200,000 clones, around three quarters being singletons. Material for sequencing was PBMCs. The receptors shown here come from a man younger than 40 in good health and CMV-seronegative.

The chain joins TRBV30 to TRBJ2-7, with 7 bases matching TRBD2. The V and J ends lost 3 bases and 2 bases, in that order; junction bases with no gene match: 7. This CDR3 contains 14 residues. The germline V gene has CDR1 GTSNPN and CDR2 SVGIG (reference sequence). CDR3 sequence: CAWSAPGGTYEQYF. The CDR3 DNA reads as TGTGCCTGGAGCGCACCGGGGGGTACCTACGAGCAGTACTTC. The complete variable domain, with remaining parts taken from reference TRBV30 and TRBJ2-7, reads SQTIHQWPATLVQPVGSPLSLECTVEGTSNPNLYWYRQAAGRGLQLLFYSVGIGQISSEVPQNLSASRPQDRQFILSSKKLLLSDSGFYLCAWSAPGGTYEQYFGPGTRLTVT.

This sequence joins TRBV10-1 and TRBJ2-3, with 9 bases lining up with TRBD1. Germline V gene sequence: CDR1 WNHNN, CDR2 SYGVQD (reference sequence). V lost 0 bases to trimming and J lost 1 base; unmatched junction nucleotides: 5. The CDR3 length is 17 residues. For the CDR3, the DNA is TGCGCCAGCAGTGAGTCGGTGGGGGACAGGGGCACAGATACGCAGTATTTT. Its protein is CASSESVGDRGTDTQYF.

The chain carries TRBV7-9 and TRBJ2-7; no reliable D call. The CDR3 covers 12 residues. V gave up 4 bases and J gave up 2 bases, with 6 bases separating them. The germline CDR1 and CDR2 sequences are SEHNR and FQNEAQ (reference sequence). This chain's CDR3 is CASSSSPYEQYF. The CDR3, as DNA: TGTGCCAGCAGCTCGAGCCCCTACGAGCAGTACTTC.

The V and J genes are TRBV18 and TRBJ1-2; a possible D gene is TRBD1 (6 bases). This CDR3 region has 13 residues. Trimming cost V 3 bases and J 4 bases, with 9 bases left between them. Germline V lookup: CDR1 KGHSH, CDR2 LQKENI. The CDR3 spells CASSPADSYGYTF. The CDR3, as DNA: TGTGCCAGCTCACCGGCGGACAGCTATGGCTACACCTTC.

V and J are TRBV2 and TRBJ1-1; D perhaps matches TRBD1 (5 bases). This CDR3 has 15 residues. V lost 5 bases, J lost 5 bases, and 18 bases lay in between. Germline values: CDR1 SNHLY, CDR2 FYNNEI. The CDR3 loop is CASSPQVPGGTEAFF. The CDR3 nucleotides read TGTGCCAGCAGTCCCCAGGTACCCGGGGGGACTGAAGCTTTCTTT.

The chain links TRBV11-2 to TRBJ1-1, with 7 bases aligning to TRBD1. The germline gives CDR1 SGHAT, CDR2 FQNNGV. CDR3 length equals 14 residues. The ends lost 6 bases at V and 6 bases at J; junction bases unmatched: 10. CDR3 protein: CASRKYTGDPEAFF. The DNA of the CDR3 is TGTGCCAGCAGAAAATATACAGGGGACCCTGAAGCTTTCTTT.

This rearrangement joins TRBV5-1 to TRBJ2-7; 7 bases map to TRBD1. V lost 3 bases to trimming and J lost 3 bases; unmatched junction nucleotides: 6. Germline values: CDR1 SGHRS, CDR2 YFSETQ. This CDR3 is built from 14 residues. This CDR3 is CASSSTRDSYEQYF. The CDR3, as DNA: TGCGCCAGCAGCTCGACCCGGGACAGCTACGAGCAGTACTTC.

This chain uses TRBV5-4 with TRBJ2-7; tentatively, D is TRBD2 (6 bases). The V gene's germline CDR1 is SGHNT and CDR2 YYREEE (reference sequence). V was clipped by 2 bases and J by 2 bases, with 11 bases between them. The length of the CDR3 is 14 residues. In DNA, the CDR3 is TGTGCCAGCAGCTTAAGGGCGGGACCCTACGAGCAGTACTTC. Protein sequence: CASSLRAGPYEQYF.

The genes are TRBV6-1 and TRBJ2-2, with 8 bases fitting TRBD1. The CDR3 has 15 residues. Germline V gives CDR1 MNHNS, CDR2 SASEGT. With 6 bases clipped from V and 5 bases from J, the junction kept 8 bases outside the gene matches. CDR3: CASRLQGGSTGELFF. CDR3 sequence (DNA): TGTGCCAGCAGACTACAGGGGGGTAGTACCGGGGAGCTGTTTTTT.

The chain joins TRBV18 to TRBJ2-7; unclear D gene. This CDR3 is 14 amino acids long. Germline-derived CDR1 and CDR2 are KGHSH and LQKENI. V dropped 0 bases and J dropped 2 bases, with 8 bases sitting between them. The chain's CDR3 is CASSPPGGTYEQYF. For the CDR3, the DNA is TGTGCCAGCTCACCACCTGGCGGCACCTACGAGCAGTACTTC.

V is TRBV6-5 and J is TRBJ2-5; TRBD2 aligns across 9 bases. Germline V gives CDR1 MNHEY, CDR2 SVGAGI. The junction had 9 bases not matched to a gene; V was cut back by 7 bases and J by 9 bases. The CDR3 spans 13 residues. The chain's CDR3 is CASTTGTSSPQYF. CDR3 nucleotides: TGTGCCAGCACCACCGGGACTAGCTCCCCCCAGTACTTC.

The V call is TRBV6-5, the J call TRBJ2-5; 10 nucleotides match TRBD2. Germline trimming cut 8 bases from V and 3 bases from J; bases unmatched to any gene: 3. Germline loops: CDR1 MNHEY, CDR2 SVGAGI. The CDR3 covers 13 residues. Here the CDR3 DNA reads TGTGCCAGCGCAACTAGCGGGAAAGAGACCCAGTACTTC. Its translation is CASATSGKETQYF.

The rearrangement links TRBV5-1 to TRBJ2-1, with 12 bases that match TRBD1. This CDR3 region has 21 residues. Germline CDR1 and CDR2: SGHRS and YFSETQ. J gave up 4 bases and V 3 bases, and 20 bases lay outside the gene matches. The CDR3 DNA reads TGCGCCAGCAGCTCCGAACCGGGACAGGGGGCCCATCCATCACTGTACAATGAGCAGTTCTTC. Its translation is CASSSEPGQGAHPSLYNEQFF.

The V gene is TRBV5-1, the J gene TRBJ1-4, with 7 positions matching TRBD1. CDR1 is SGHRS and CDR2 is YFSETQ in the germline V gene. The length of the CDR3 is 16 residues. Unmatched junction bases numbered 2, after V lost 0 bases and J lost 0 bases. The CDR3 here is CASSLGQGTTNEKLFF. CDR3 nucleotide sequence: TGCGCCAGCAGCTTGGGACAGGGCACAACTAATGAAAAACTGTTTTTT.

This clone appeared once. This sequence joins TRBV6-6 and TRBJ2-5; D perhaps matches TRBD2 (5 bases). CDR1 and CDR2 (germline): MNHNY, SVGAGI (reference sequence). The CDR3 sequence is 14 residues long. The V and J ends lost 2 bases and 5 bases respectively, with 12 bases between them. CDR3 DNA sequence: TGTGCCAGCAGTTACACTAGGCCGGAGGAGACCCAGTACTTC. This encodes CASSYTRPEETQYF.

CDR3 in DNA: TGTGCCAGCAGCAGGGGACTAGCGGGAGGGCAGGACGAGCAGTACTTC. Translation: CASSRGLAGGQDEQYF. The chain joins TRBV5-4 to TRBJ2-7; 16 bases line up with TRBD2. Germline assignment: CDR1 SGHNT and CDR2 YYREEE (reference sequence). With 4 bases clipped from V and 5 bases from J, the junction kept 6 bases outside the gene matches. The CDR3 extends over 16 amino acids.

The chain is built from TRBV9 and TRBJ2-3, with D perhaps TRBD2 (7 bases). The CDR3 loop spans 15 amino acids. Trimming pared 3 bases from V and 4 bases from J, leaving 15 bases between. Germline V lookup: CDR1 SGDLS, CDR2 YYNGEE. The CDR3 loop reads CASSEGGGPSDTQYF. CDR3 DNA sequence: TGTGCCAGCAGCGAGGGGGGAGGGCCTTCAGATACGCAGTATTTT.

The genes are TRBV10-3 and TRBJ1-2; 8 bases are shared with TRBD1. The germline V gene encodes CDR1 ENHRY and CDR2 SYGVKD. This CDR3 is built from 13 residues. V lost 10 bases to trimming and J lost 7 bases; unmatched junction nucleotides: 11. DNA of the CDR3: TGTGCCACCAATGGGGGCAGGGGGCTTGGCTACACCTTC. Translating gives CATNGGRGLGYTF.

For the CDR3, the DNA is TGCGCCAGCAGCCGAGGACAGTTGACAGATACGCAGTATTTT. Protein sequence: CASSRGQLTDTQYF. The chain is built from TRBV4-1 and TRBJ2-3; possible D gene TRBD1, 6 bases. The V end lost 4 bases, the J end lost 3 bases, and 11 bases lay between the germline ends. Germline-derived CDR1 and CDR2 are MGHRA and YSYEKL. This CDR3 comprises 14 residues.

The rearrangement uses TRBV4-1 and TRBJ1-2, with TRBD1 identical over 7 bases. The length of the CDR3 is 15 residues. Germline V gives CDR1 MGHRA, CDR2 YSYEKL. The ends lost 2 bases at V and 4 bases at J; junction bases unmatched: 7. CDR3: CASSQPGQAVYGYTF. The CDR3 region has the DNA TGCGCCAGCAGCCAACCTGGACAGGCCGTCTATGGCTACACCTTC.

The genes are TRBV29-1 and TRBJ2-2; no clear D. The length of the CDR3 is 16 residues. Germline-derived CDR1 and CDR2 are SQVTM and ANQGSEA. The V gene lost 1 base and the J gene lost 4 bases, with 16 bases spanning the gap. CDR3 coding DNA: TGCAGCGTTGAAGGGGCAGCTATCGGAATCACCGGGGAGCTGTTTTTT. This gives the protein CSVEGAAIGITGELFF.

V and J are TRBV6-1 and TRBJ2-3; no clear D gene. The CDR3 totals 13 residues. CDR1 and CDR2 from the germline V gene are MNHNS and SASEGT. V lost 2 bases to trimming and J lost 7 bases, with 10 bases between them. The CDR3: CASSESAANTQYF. Written as DNA, the CDR3 is TGTGCCAGCAGTGAATCTGCGGCAAATACGCAGTATTTT.

A single count supports this clone. This sequence joins TRBV6-1 and TRBJ2-1, with D possibly being TRBD2 (5 bases). The CDR3 length is 14 residues. Germline CDR1 reads MNHNS; CDR2 reads SASEGT. The ends were cut back, 4 bases at V and 3 bases at J, with 10 bases in the middle. The CDR3, as DNA: TGTGCCAGCAGTGGGATGGGAGACTACAATGAGCAGTTCTTC. Its protein is CASSGMGDYNEQFF.